Listed here are 27 T cell receptor beta chains from one sample, sequenced in a study. Cells sorted as Tregs were CD4+, CD25+ and CD127-/low. TCRdb fed the 5' RACE reads into MiXCR, producing one record per CDR3 protein. The table lists about 32,000 distinct CDR3 sequences, 20% to 30% of them singletons. Sequencing was done on a sample of tumor-infiltrating Tregs sorted from the breast tumor. Receptor source: a female donor with breast cancer.

The chain has TRBV6-1 and TRBJ2-7, with 8 bases matching TRBD1. This CDR3 has 14 amino acids. CDR1 and CDR2 from the germline V gene are MNHNS and SASEGT. J was trimmed by 0 bases and V by 7 bases; bases with no gene match: 5. CDR3 protein: CASIDRGGSYEQYF. CDR3 in DNA: TGTGCCAGCATTGACAGGGGCGGCTCCTACGAGCAGTACTTC.

The CDR3 DNA reads TGTGCCAGCAGTGAATGGGGGACAGGGGTCAATGAGCAGTTCTTC. Translating gives CASSEWGTGVNEQFF. This chain connects TRBV6-1 to TRBJ2-1; 10 bases are shared with TRBD1. Trimming took 2 bases from V and 6 from J; bases not matched to a gene: 4. Germline V lookup: CDR1 MNHNS, CDR2 SASEGT. The CDR3 contains 15 residues.

This clonotype was counted only a few times. The chain uses TRBV27 and TRBJ1-5, with unresolved D. Trimming cost V 3 bases and J 0 bases, with 3 bases left between them. The CDR3 contains 13 residues. The germline V gene encodes CDR1 MNHEY and CDR2 SMNVEV (reference sequence). The CDR3 DNA follows: TGTGCCAGCAGTTTTCGTAGCAATCAGCCCCAGCATTTT. Encoded protein: CASSFRSNQPQHF.

This clonotype has a count of ten or more. The rearrangement joins TRBV20-1 to TRBJ1-1; D unclear. Trimming took off 4 bases at V and 6 bases at J, with 9 bases between the two ends. The CDR3 is 11 amino acids. Germline V gives CDR1 DFQATT, CDR2 SNEGSKA (reference sequence). CDR3 amino acids: CSATRPPEAFF. The CDR3 DNA sequence: TGCAGTGCTACGCGTCCCCCTGAAGCTTTCTTT.

This clonotype is labeled as medium-sized (0.01 to 0.1%). The rearrangement links TRBV7-6 to TRBJ2-1, with D possibly TRBD2 on 5 matching bases. Germline CDR1 is SGHVS and CDR2 is FNYEAQ. This CDR3 has 17 amino acids. V was trimmed by 5 bases and J by 1 base, leaving 18 bases between them. In DNA form, the CDR3 reads TGTGCCAGCAGCCCCAATCGTGGGAGTAAGTCCTACAATGAGCAGTTCTTC. Translating gives CASSPNRGSKSYNEQFF.

In regard to this clonotype: An end of the junction differs from the germline gene, which may be a read error. The chain employs TRBV10-3 and TRBJ1-4; TRBD1 matches at 8 bases. Germline V gene sequence: CDR1 ENHRY, CDR2 SYGVKD. The CDR3 loop spans 15 amino acids. CDR3 nucleotide sequence: TGTGCCACCCGACCGGCAGGGGGCTTTAGGGAAAAACTGCTTTTT. Amino acid sequence: CATRPAGGFREKLLF.

This clonotype was detected only a few times. The chain joins TRBV28 to TRBJ2-7; D is perhaps TRBD2 (5 bases). The V end was cut by 4 bases, the J end by 7 bases, with 11 bases between. The CDR3 runs to 12 residues. Germline V gene lookup returns CDR1 MDHEN and CDR2 SYDVKM. In DNA form, the CDR3 reads TGTGCCAGCAGTTCGCGGGTCGGGGAGCAGTACTTC. This codes for CASSSRVGEQYF.

About this clonotype itself: A much larger clone lies a single base off, so this may be a read error. The chain carries TRBV5-1 and TRBJ1-2; D uncertain. Germline V gene data show CDR1 as SGHRS and CDR2 as YFSETQ. The CDR3 sequence is 19 residues long. This CDR3 reads CTSSFRSGSRLMGNYGYTF. The CDR3 DNA follows: TGCACCAGCAGCTTTAGATCGGGCTCTAGGCTCATGGGTAACTATGGCTACACCTTC.

At least ten counts were recorded for this clonotype. The chain joins TRBV6-1 to TRBJ2-1; 9 bases are a match to TRBD1. Germline assignment: CDR1 MNHNS and CDR2 SASEGT. Germline trimming cut 6 bases from V and 6 bases from J; bases unmatched to any gene: 9. This CDR3 has 15 amino acids. Here the CDR3 DNA reads TGTGCCAGCAGCCCCGGGACAGGGAGGAGCAATGAGCAGTTCTTC. It specifies CASSPGTGRSNEQFF.

Comments on this clonotype: A much larger clone is a single base away; this may be a read error. The rearrangement uses TRBV15 and TRBJ1-2; possibly TRBD1 for D (5 bases). The CDR3 contains 13 residues. V lost 0 bases and J 9 bases, leaving 11 bases between the germline ends. The V gene's germline CDR1 is LNHNV and CDR2 YYDKDF (reference sequence). The DNA for the CDR3 is TGTGCCACCAGCAGAGATAGCGGGGCCAGCTACACCTTC. It specifies CATSRDSGASYTF.

Regarding this clonotype: It may be a read error: a sequence one base away is much more abundant. The chain joins TRBV20-1 to TRBJ2-1; perhaps D is TRBD1 or TRBD2 (5 bases each). Deletions cut 5 bases from V and 9 bases from J, with 14 bases between. CDR3 length: 12 amino acids. CDR1 and CDR2 from the germline V gene are DFQATT and SNEGSKA (reference sequence). Written as DNA, the CDR3 is TGCAGTGCTCGGGACGGTAACAGTGAGCAGTTCTTC. This encodes CSARDGNSEQFF.

V is TRBV30 and J is TRBJ2-3; 12 bases match TRBD2. Germline-derived CDR1 and CDR2 are GTSNPN and SVGIG (reference sequence). With 2 bases clipped from V and 5 bases from J, the junction kept 5 bases outside the gene matches. The CDR3 is 15 amino acids. The CDR3 DNA reads TGTGCCTGGAGTTCAGGACTAGCGGGAAAAGATACGCAGTATTTT. The encoded protein is CAWSSGLAGKDTQYF.

This clonotype was detected a few times. V and J are TRBV6-5 and TRBJ2-7; 8 nucleotides match TRBD1. This CDR3 region has 13 residues. The junction had 2 bases not matched to a gene; V was cut back by 6 bases and J by 1 base. Per germline, CDR1 MNHEY and CDR2 SVGAGI. CDR3 nucleotide sequence: TGTGCCAGCAGGACAGGGGAGTCCTACGAGCAGTACTTC. This gives the protein CASRTGESYEQYF.

As to this clonotype: Without the conserved terminal phenylalanine or tryptophan, this CDR3 likely stems from a read error. The rearrangement links TRBV11-2 to TRBJ2-2; D ambiguous. Trimming pared 3 bases from V and 6 bases from J, leaving 8 bases between. The CDR3 length is 13 residues. Germline values: CDR1 SGHAT, CDR2 FQNNGV. The CDR3 DNA is TGTGCCAGCAGCTTTTTTGCGGCCGGGGAGCTGTTTCTT. Amino acid sequence: CASSFFAAGELFL.

In its sample, this clonotype was seen a few times. The gene calls are TRBV25-1 and TRBJ1-1; no clear D. The germline V and J ends were trimmed by 4 bases and 1 base, with 7 bases remaining between them. Germline CDR1 reads MGHDK; CDR2 reads SYGVNS. CDR3 length equals 13 residues. The CDR3 region is CASSAVGNTEAFF. CDR3 nucleotides: TGTGCCAGCAGTGCGGTCGGGAACACTGAAGCTTTCTTT.

Comment on this clonotype: Just one base apart from a much larger clone, this may be a read error. The chain carries TRBV2 and TRBJ1-6; D ambiguous. Trimming removed 7 bases from V and 0 bases from J, with 7 bases in between. CDR1 and CDR2 (germline): SNHLY, FYNNEI. The CDR3 is 14 amino acids. The CDR3 region is CASKGDSYNSPLHF. As DNA, the CDR3 is TGTGCCAGCAAGGGAGACTCCTATAATTCACCCCTCCACTTT. Combining the CDR3 with reference TRBV2 and TRBJ1-6 gives the whole variable domain EPEVTQTPSHQVTQMGQEVILRCVPISNHLYFYWYRQILGQKVEFLVSFYNNEISEKSEIFDDQFSVERPDGSNFTLKIRSTKLEDSAMYFCASKGDSYNSPLHFGNGTRLTVT.

This clonotype showed up many times. The rearrangement joins TRBV29-1 to TRBJ2-7; tentative D call: TRBD1 (5 bases). V was pared by 3 bases and J by 3 bases, with 12 bases between. The CDR3 sequence is 13 residues long. Germline values: CDR1 SQVTM, CDR2 ANQGSEA. The CDR3 here is CSVESDSDYEQYF. The CDR3 DNA is TGCAGCGTTGAGAGCGACAGTGACTACGAGCAGTACTTC.

This clonotype was detected many times. The V call is TRBV6-1, the J call TRBJ1-5; D perhaps matches TRBD1 (5 bases). Trimming removed 6 bases at V and 1 base at J, with 13 bases between. This CDR3 region has 15 residues. The germline V gene has CDR1 MNHNS and CDR2 SASEGT. CDR3 amino acids: CASSREGRSNQPQHF. The DNA for the CDR3 is TGTGCCAGCAGCAGGGAGGGTAGGAGCAATCAGCCCCAGCATTTT.

This clonotype occurred many times. The chain is built from TRBV7-2 and TRBJ2-1; TRBD2 aligns across 11 bases. The CDR3 totals 19 residues. V lost 5 bases to trimming and J lost 1 base; unmatched junction nucleotides: 13. Germline-derived CDR1 and CDR2 are SGHTA and FQGNSA. The CDR3 sequence is CASSTPRLAGGGSYNEQFF. CDR3 DNA: TGTGCCAGCAGCACCCCCCGTCTAGCGGGAGGAGGGTCCTACAATGAGCAGTTCTTC.

Turning to this clonotype: This sequence may be a read error, since a much larger clone differs from it by one base. This rearrangement joins TRBV2 to TRBJ2-1; TRBD2 agrees at 13 bases. The CDR3 spans 13 residues. Per the germline V gene, CDR1 is SNHLY and CDR2 is FYNNEI. Here the CDR3 reads CVSGLAGVNEQFF. The CDR3 coding sequence is TGTGTCAGCGGACTAGCGGGAGTTAATGAGCAGTTCTTC.

The table lists this clonotype with a few counts. The chain uses TRBV6-1 and TRBJ2-2; possibly TRBD2 for D (5 bases). The length of the CDR3 is 15 residues. Germline V gene sequence: CDR1 MNHNS, CDR2 SASEGT. Deletions cut 11 bases from V and 0 bases from J, with 16 bases between. This CDR3 is CAGKGSGTNTGELFF. The CDR3 DNA is TGTGCCGGCAAGGGCAGCGGCACGAACACCGGGGAGCTGTTTTTT.

This clonotype was picked up many times. The gene calls are TRBV20-1 and TRBJ2-1, with D perhaps TRBD2 (5 bases). The CDR3 is 12 amino acids. Germline CDR1 reads DFQATT; CDR2 reads SNEGSKA (reference sequence). V dropped 2 bases and J dropped 6 bases, with 8 bases sitting between them. As DNA, the CDR3 is TGCAGTGCTAGACCGGGGTTCAATGAGCAGTTCTTC. It is translated as CSARPGFNEQFF.

In its sample, this clonotype was seen many times. The V and J genes are TRBV12-3 or TRBV12-4 and TRBJ1-2; 9 bases line up with TRBD1. The CDR3 has 15 residues. V shed 6 bases and J 4 bases; nucleotides not matched to a gene: 9. In DNA form, the CDR3 reads TGTGCCAGCAGAAACGGGACAGGGAGGGCCTATGGCTACACCTTC. Translated, it gives CASRNGTGRAYGYTF.

This clonotype rates as medium-sized (0.01 to 0.1%). This rearrangement joins TRBV12-3 or TRBV12-4 to TRBJ2-1, with 7 positions matching TRBD2. The CDR3 is made up of 15 amino acids. J lost 3 bases, V lost 6 bases, and 8 bases had no gene match. This CDR3 is CASSHRLAVYNEQFF. CDR3 in DNA: TGTGCCAGCAGCCACAGACTAGCCGTCTACAATGAGCAGTTCTTC.

The table lists this clonotype with a few counts. Since a much larger clone is just one base distant, this may be a read error. The chain links TRBV7-3 to TRBJ2-7; possible D gene TRBD2, 5 bases. Trimming removed 5 bases from V and 1 base from J, with 12 bases in between. The germline gives CDR1 SGHTA, CDR2 FQGTGA. This CDR3 is built from 14 residues. The CDR3 region is CASSNAPGSYEQYF. The CDR3 DNA follows: TGTGCCAGCAGCAATGCCCCGGGATCCTACGAGCAGTACTTC. Full variable domain (outside the CDR3, taken from reference TRBV7-3 and TRBJ2-7): GAGVSQTPSNKVTEKGKYVELRCDPISGHTALYWYRQSLGQGPEFLIYFQGTGAADDSGLPNDRFFAVRPEGSVSTLKIQRTERGDSAVYLCASSNAPGSYEQYFGPGTRLTVT.

The chain combines TRBV5-5 with TRBJ2-1; D is undetermined. V was shortened by 4 bases and J by 5 bases, with 16 bases between the two germline ends. Germline assignment: CDR1 SGHKS and CDR2 YYEKEE (reference sequence). This CDR3 has 15 residues. The CDR3 sequence: CASSSSWLTNNEQFF. CDR3 DNA: TGTGCCAGCAGCAGCTCGTGGCTAACCAACAATGAGCAGTTCTTC.

As concerns this clonotype: This may be a read error, as it is one base from a much larger clone. This chain links TRBV25-1 with TRBJ1-2; TRBD1 matches 10 bases. The CDR3 runs 14 residues. Germline loops: CDR1 MGHDK, CDR2 SYGVNS. The CDR3 loop reads CASSPGQGYYGCTF. CDR3 DNA: TGTGCCAGCAGCCCGGGACAGGGGTACTATGGCTGCACCTTC.